Reported below is one T cell receptor beta chain. Its antigen remains unknown. The data were taken from a study of T cell responses to AZD1222 COVID-19 vaccine. Study conclusions and caveats: Clonal diversity was possibly underestimated, and white British individuals and females predominated among donors. Seropositive at baseline were only six AZD1222 recipients.

Losses at the gene ends were 6 bases for V and 6 bases for J; bases not matched to a gene: 10. In germline, CDR1 is SNHLY, CDR2 FYNNEI. This CDR3 has 15 amino acids. TCRdb keeps only in-frame clones here, not all; method: immunoSEQ multiplex PCR. The sample consists of about 200,000 clones, less than 95% of them appearing once. The J gene is TRBJ2-2, the V gene TRBV2, with 7 bases identical to TRBD2. This TCR came from an adult who received the MenACWY meningococcal vaccine as a control. Sequenced here: peripheral blood, sampled 28 days after the second dose of the MenACWY control vaccine. The CDR3 region has the DNA TGTGCCAGCAGGGGGGGACTACCCAGCGCCGGGGAGCTGTTTTTT. It specifies CASRGGLPSAGELFF. Looking up the rest from reference TRBV2 and TRBJ2-2 gives the full variable domain: EPEVTQTPSHQVTQMGQEVILRCVPISNHLYFYWYRQILGQKVEFLVSFYNNEISEKSEIFDDQFSVERPDGSNFTLKIRSTKLEDSAMYFCASRGGLPSAGELFFGEGSRLTVL.